The 24 T cell receptor beta chains below come from one sample, sequenced in a study of T cells in Graves' hyperthyroidism and ophthalmopathy. TCR beta CDR3 sequences were amplified from RNA transcripts. Primed by the HTBI set, a first-round RT-PCR was run on the TCR CDR3. TCRdb re-called the multiplex PCR reads through MiXCR, storing one row per CDR3 protein. This sample yields some 440,000 distinct CDR3 sequences, of which around 14% are seen a single time; 14% belongs to the top ten. The specimen sequenced was blood. The receptors were gathered from a woman aged 18-35 years with Graves' hyperthyroidism.

This clonotype was picked up many times. The chain carries TRBV12-3 or TRBV12-4 and TRBJ1-6; a possible D gene is TRBD1 (5 bases). The CDR3 loop spans 14 amino acids. Trimming removed 3 bases at V and 9 bases at J, with 12 bases between. The CDR3 sequence: CASSFGGRGSPLHF. CDR3 coding DNA: TGTGCCAGCAGTTTCGGGGGAAGGGGTTCACCCCTCCACTTT.

This clonotype was observed many times. The genes are TRBV11-2 and TRBJ2-7; D gene unclear. Per germline, CDR1 SGHAT and CDR2 FQNNGV. With 4 bases removed from V and 5 bases from J, the gap between germline ends came to 6 bases. The CDR3 consists of 11 residues. The CDR3 here is CASSSPHEQYF. CDR3 in DNA: TGTGCCAGCAGCTCCCCTCACGAGCAGTACTTC.

The chain uses TRBV20-1 and TRBJ2-7; 7 bases line up with TRBD1. After removal of 5 bases from V and 2 bases from J, the junction contained 18 bases not matched to a gene. The CDR3 has 17 residues. Germline V lookup: CDR1 DFQATT, CDR2 SNEGSKA (reference sequence). The DNA of the CDR3 is TGCAGTGCTGGAGTATGGATGGCACAGGGGATAACCTACGAGCAGTACGTC. Translation gives CSAGVWMAQGITYEQYV.

This clonotype was detected ten times or more. V usage is TRBV6-1 and J usage is TRBJ1-1; D is possibly TRBD1 (5 bases). Trimming left V 8 bases short and J 8 bases short, with 9 bases between. This CDR3 is built from 10 residues. The germline V gene encodes CDR1 MNHNS and CDR2 SASEGT. CDR3 sequence: CASGGREAFF. The CDR3, as DNA: TGTGCCAGCGGGGGGAGAGAAGCTTTCTTT.

The gene calls are TRBV29-1 and TRBJ2-2; 8 bases fit TRBD1. V shed 7 bases and J 1 base; nucleotides not matched to a gene: 5. The germline gives CDR1 SQVTM, CDR2 ANQGSEA. This CDR3 contains 14 residues. The CDR3 DNA sequence: TGCAGCGGAGGACAGGGAGGGAACACCGGGGAGCTGTTTTTT. Amino acid sequence: CSGGQGGNTGELFF.

This clonotype was detected ten times or more. The chain is built from TRBV12-3 or TRBV12-4 and TRBJ1-4; D gene unclear. Trimming cost V 6 bases and J 4 bases, with 6 bases left between them. This CDR3 comprises 12 residues. The CDR3 region has the DNA TGTGCCAGCAGACGGAGTAATGAAAAACTGTTTTTT. This translates into CASRRSNEKLFF.

This clonotype was seen only a few times. This may stem from a read error, because a much larger clone lies one nucleotide away. This chain joins TRBV20-1 and TRBJ2-3; 9 positions agree with TRBD1. Germline V lookup: CDR1 DFQATT, CDR2 SNEGSKA (reference sequence). After removal of 6 bases from V and 0 bases from J, the junction contained 10 bases not matched to a gene. CDR3 size: 16 residues. This chain's CDR3 is CSATDRDRASTDTQYF. In DNA form, the CDR3 reads TGCAGTGCCACCGATCGGGACAGGGCTAGCACAGATACGCAGTATTTT.

In its sample, this clonotype was seen many times. This chain uses TRBV4-1 with TRBJ2-3; possibly TRBD1 or TRBD2 for D (7 bases each). The CDR3 sequence is 16 residues long. The V gene lost 0 bases and the J gene lost 4 bases, with 14 bases spanning the gap. CDR1 is MGHRA and CDR2 is YSYEKL in the germline V gene. CDR3 in DNA: TGCGCCAGCAGCCAAGATGGCAGGGGGAGGGCAGATACGCAGTATTTT. Its translation is CASSQDGRGRADTQYF.

The gene calls are TRBV7-9 and TRBJ2-5; a possible D gene is TRBD1 (6 bases). Trimming cost V 1 base and J 4 bases, with 16 bases left between them. This CDR3 has 16 amino acids. CDR1 and CDR2 from the germline V gene are SEHNR and FQNEAQ (reference sequence). CDR3 residues: CASSLGWGPNPETQYF. In DNA form, the CDR3 reads TGTGCCAGCAGCTTAGGATGGGGGCCAAACCCAGAGACCCAGTACTTC.

The chain joins TRBV6-1 to TRBJ2-3, with a tentative D call TRBD2 (5 bases). V lost 3 bases, J lost 1 base, and 11 bases lay in between. The CDR3 loop spans 15 amino acids. Germline CDR1 MNHNS, CDR2 SASEGT. The CDR3 loop reads CASSDMRVGTDTQYF. CDR3 nucleotides: TGTGCCAGCAGTGATATGAGGGTCGGCACAGATACGCAGTATTTT.

Comment on this clonotype: The CDR3 does not end in the conserved phenylalanine or tryptophan, so this is likely a read error. The rearrangement uses TRBV20-1 and TRBJ1-1, with D possibly being TRBD1 (5 bases). In germline, CDR1 is DFQATT, CDR2 SNEGSKA (reference sequence). The length of the CDR3 is 15 residues. With 6 bases removed from V and 5 bases from J, the gap between germline ends came to 22 bases. CDR3 in DNA: TGCAGTGCCGAGGCACGAGGGGTAGGGAGTACTGAAGCTTTCCTT. Amino acids: CSAEARGVGSTEAFL.

The V and J genes are TRBV2 and TRBJ2-2; 7 bases match TRBD2. With V trimmed by 6 bases and J by 8 bases, 6 bases remained unmatched. Germline CDR1 SNHLY, CDR2 FYNNEI. This CDR3 contains 13 residues. The CDR3 protein is CASRKGRGGELFF. The CDR3 nucleotides read TGTGCCAGCAGAAAAGGGCGGGGGGGGGAGCTGTTTTTT.

Details on this clonotype: This may arise from a read error, as a much more abundant clone is one base away. This CDR3 is missing its conserved last phenylalanine or tryptophan, likely due to a read error. The rearrangement joins TRBV28 to TRBJ2-7, with 8 bases fitting TRBD1. This CDR3 has 14 residues. V gave up 5 bases and J gave up 4 bases; unmatched junction bases: 7. From germline, CDR1 is MDHEN and CDR2 SYDVKM. The chain's CDR3 is CASSTPRDRYEQYL. CDR3 bases: TGTGCCAGCAGTACACCCCGGGACAGGTACGAGCAGTACTTA.

This clonotype was detected many times. V is TRBV3-1 and J is TRBJ2-7, with TRBD1 as a possible D gene (6 bases). V was cut by 3 bases and J by 4 bases, with 13 bases left in between. CDR1 is LGHDT, CDR2 YNNKEL, per germline (reference sequence). The CDR3 is 14 amino acids. This CDR3 is CASSHLDRPYEQYF. DNA for the CDR3: TGTGCCAGCAGCCATCTGGACAGACCATACGAGCAGTACTTC.

This clonotype was seen at least ten times. This chain uses TRBV28 with TRBJ1-5, with D tentatively TRBD1 (6 bases). Trimming stripped 10 bases from V and 6 bases from J, with 16 bases between. CDR1 and CDR2 (germline): MDHEN, SYDVKM. This CDR3 has 13 residues. This CDR3 is CAIRRGAFQPQHF. The CDR3 DNA reads as TGTGCCATAAGGCGGGGGGCTTTTCAGCCCCAGCATTTT. Full variable domain (missing parts from reference TRBV28 and TRBJ1-5): DVKVTQSSRYLVKRTGEKVFLECVQDMDHENMFWYRQDPGLGLRLIYFSYDVKMKEKGDIPEGYSVSREKKERFSLILESASTNQTSMYLCAIRRGAFQPQHFGDGTRLSIL.

The rearrangement joins TRBV12-3 or TRBV12-4 to TRBJ2-5, with TRBD1 identical over 10 bases. The junction had 2 bases not matched to a gene; V was cut back by 8 bases and J by 2 bases. This CDR3 region has 13 residues. The CDR3 nucleotides are TGTGCCAGCGGGACAGGGGTTCAAGAGACCCAGTACTTC. Its protein product is CASGTGVQETQYF.

This clonotype was seen only a few times. The chain couples TRBV20-1 to TRBJ2-3; 7 positions match TRBD2. Unmatched junction bases numbered 16, after V lost 6 bases and J lost 7 bases. The CDR3 has 15 amino acids. From germline, CDR1 is DFQATT and CDR2 SNEGSKA (reference sequence). In DNA form, the CDR3 reads TGCAGTGCCGCCGGGACTAACCCCTTTATAAATACGCAGTATTTT. Protein: CSAAGTNPFINTQYF.

This clonotype was counted many times. V and J are TRBV28 and TRBJ2-1, with 7 bases identical to TRBD2. From germline, CDR1 is MDHEN and CDR2 SYDVKM. The CDR3 sequence is 17 residues long. The J segment lost 3 bases and the V segment lost 5 bases, leaving 13 bases of the junction unmatched. CDR3 DNA sequence: TGTGCCAGCAGTACCTCTCGCGGGGGAGAAGACTACAATGAGCAGTTCTTC. The encoded protein is CASSTSRGGEDYNEQFF.

The chain couples TRBV25-1 to TRBJ2-1, with unresolved D. Deletions cut 0 bases from V and 4 bases from J, with 4 bases between. CDR1 is MGHDK, CDR2 SYGVNS, per germline. The CDR3 runs 13 residues. CDR3 residues: CASSEYPYNEQFF. The DNA for the CDR3 is TGTGCCAGCAGTGAATACCCATACAATGAGCAGTTCTTC.

Points on this clonotype: A read error is possible here, since a much larger clone lies one base away. This chain joins TRBV11-2 and TRBJ2-1; TRBD2 is a possible D gene (5 bases). The assigned J gene may be wrong: the sequence end matches TRBJ2-7 better. This CDR3 contains 14 residues. CDR1 and CDR2 from the germline V gene are SGHAT and FQNNGV. The CDR3 bases are TGTGCCAGCAGCTCACTAGACTGGTCCAATGAGCAGTACTTC. It encodes CASSSLDWSNEQYF.

This clonotype was observed a handful of times. V usage is TRBV19 and J usage is TRBJ2-1; 7 bases line up with TRBD1. Germline CDR1 and CDR2: LNHDA and SQIVND (reference sequence). V shed 6 bases, J shed 5 bases, and the junction held 10 bases outside the gene matches. CDR3 length equals 15 residues. CDR3: CASSRQGHGHNEQFF. The CDR3 DNA sequence: TGTGCCAGTAGCCGACAGGGACACGGTCACAATGAGCAGTTCTTC.

This clonotype was found a few times. V usage is TRBV6-1 and J usage is TRBJ1-5; TRBD1 agrees at 7 bases. The V gene end was trimmed by 2 bases and the J gene end by 4 bases; junction bases not matched to a gene: 14. The length of the CDR3 is 18 residues. CDR1 is MNHNS, CDR2 SASEGT, per germline. The CDR3 region is CASSEFWGGDSRNQPQHF. CDR3 coding DNA: TGTGCCAGCAGTGAATTTTGGGGGGGGGACAGCCGGAATCAGCCCCAGCATTTT.

V and J are TRBV4-1 and TRBJ2-7, with 9 positions matching TRBD1. Germline V gene data show CDR1 as MGHRA and CDR2 as YSYEKL. J lost 5 bases, V lost 0 bases, and 11 bases had no gene match. The CDR3 has 17 amino acids. The CDR3 sequence: CASSQDPKQGALNEQYF. CDR3 nucleotides: TGCGCCAGCAGCCAAGACCCTAAACAGGGGGCGCTCAACGAGCAGTACTTC.

The table lists this clonotype with many counts. V gene TRBV28 combines with J gene TRBJ1-2; D uncertain. Germline lookup yields CDR1 MDHEN and CDR2 SYDVKM. The CDR3 length is 11 residues. V lost 6 bases and J 2 bases, leaving 4 bases between the germline ends. Written as DNA, the CDR3 is TGTGCCAGCAGGTCGAACTATGGCTACACCTTC. Its translation is CASRSNYGYTF.